This T cell receptor (beta chain) was recorded in a study of T cell changes during pregnancy in multiple sclerosis (dated by TCRdb to between 2019 and 2020). For context, the study as a whole: Changes in the T cell repertoire over the course of pregnancy were examined in this study in women with multiple sclerosis.

Library preparation used the immunoSEQ multiplex PCR assay. Held by TCRdb, this immuneACCESS table contains in-frame sequences only and omits some clones. Under half of the omission traces to an unresolved V gene where checked; the cause of the rest is unknown. This sample has about 130,000 clones in its table, and around 95% of those were observed once. About 0.42% of the sample is held by the ten biggest clonotypes. Worth noting for this clone: Its cognate antigen has yet to be identified. No much larger clonotype is one base removed from it; base qualities were not supplied.

The cysteine opens and the phenylalanine closes a CDR3 of 12 amino acids. Of all the DNA, just the CDR3 is kept, 36 bases in frame from base 1. The germline ends are 14 bases apart after V is trimmed by 7 bases and J by 5 bases. CDR1 and CDR2, looked up from the germline V gene, are SQVTM and ANQGSEA. This clonotype was obtained from a female donor with multiple sclerosis, enrolled in a pregnancy study. The input for sequencing was peripheral blood, taken after pregnancy. The receptor chain draws on TRBV29-1 and TRBJ1-1; a confident D gene designation cannot be given. At the DNA level, the sequence is TGCAGCGCTCTTTGGAGTGTAACTGAAGCTTTCTTT. Translated, it gives CSALWSVTEAFF.